This entry lists 20 T cell receptor beta chains sequenced from one sample in a study of T-cell memory formation after mild COVID-19. MiXCR, run by TCRdb on the 5' RACE reads, gives a single entry per CDR3 protein. The data show about 470,000 distinct CDR3 sequences, roughly 25% seen once. Sequenced sample: PBMCs or a T cell subset sorted from them (not recorded which). The receptors here all came from an adult woman who had mild COVID-19 (a few samples of this study predate the infection). Cell type and time point are not known.

This chain joins TRBV6-6 and TRBJ2-2; 9 bases match TRBD1. The length of the CDR3 is 14 residues. The V segment lost 6 bases and the J segment 7 bases; nucleotides outside the gene matches: 6. Germline V lookup: CDR1 MNHNY, CDR2 SVGAGI (reference sequence). The CDR3 sequence is CASSPGQGRGELFF. The CDR3 DNA reads as TGTGCCAGCAGCCCCGGACAGGGGCGCGGGGAGCTGTTTTTT.

In this sample, this clonotype turned up a few times. The J gene is TRBJ2-3, the V gene TRBV20-1; 11 nucleotides match TRBD2. The CDR3 is 17 residues long. Germline V CDR1 and CDR2: DFQATT, SNEGSKA (reference sequence). V trimming: 0 bases; J trimming: 2 bases; junction bases outside the gene matches: 7. The chain's CDR3 is CSARDPRLAGLTDTQYF. CDR3 nucleotides: TGCAGTGCTAGAGATCCCAGACTAGCGGGGCTCACAGATACGCAGTATTTT.

V usage is TRBV4-3 and J usage is TRBJ2-7; D remains unclear. This CDR3 region has 16 residues. Germline lookup yields CDR1 LGHNA and CDR2 YSLEER. Deletions cut 1 base from V and 2 bases from J, with 15 bases between. CDR3 amino acids: CASSQGWQQKPYEQYF. The CDR3 DNA reads as TGCGCCAGCAGCCAAGGTTGGCAGCAAAAACCCTACGAGCAGTACTTC.

This clonotype appeared a few times. The chain employs TRBV12-3 or TRBV12-4 and TRBJ2-3; D may be TRBD2 (6 bases). The CDR3 is made up of 17 amino acids. V shed 3 bases and J shed 4 bases, with 20 bases lying between them. In nucleotides, the CDR3 is TGTGCCAGCAGTTTCGAGCCTGGGACTGGGGGAGCAGATACGCAGTATTTT. Its translation is CASSFEPGTGGADTQYF.

This clonotype was counted between two and nine times. This chain uses TRBV18 with TRBJ1-3, with TRBD1 matching 7 bases. Germline lookup yields CDR1 KGHSH and CDR2 LQKENI. V lost 3 bases and J lost 8; bases outside the gene matches: 25. CDR3 length: 20 amino acids. CDR3 in amino acids: CASSPEMGQIHYGDGDTIYF. In nucleotides, the CDR3 is TGTGCCAGCTCACCGGAAATGGGACAGATCCACTATGGGGACGGAGACACCATATATTTT.

J is TRBJ2-4 and V is TRBV5-5, with a weak D call TRBD2 (6 bases). Looked up from germline, CDR1 is SGHKS and CDR2 is YYEKEE (reference sequence). The V gene lost 2 bases and the J gene lost 8 bases, with 14 bases spanning the gap. This CDR3 comprises 14 residues. For the CDR3, the DNA is TGTGCCAGCAGCTTACTCCGGGAGAGACACATTCAGTACTTC. The encoded protein is CASSLLRERHIQYF.

The chain recombines TRBV4-1 with TRBJ2-3; either TRBD1 or TRBD2 may supply D (6 bases each). Germline CDR1 reads MGHRA; CDR2 reads YSYEKL. The germline V and J ends were trimmed by 0 bases and 5 bases, with 12 bases remaining between them. The CDR3 runs 15 residues. The DNA of the CDR3 is TGCGCCAGCAGCCAAGATGGAGGGGGAGGAGATACGCAGTATTTT. Translating it yields CASSQDGGGGDTQYF.

This clonotype was observed a few times. The CDR3, as DNA: TGTGCCAGCAGCAATCCGGGACGGGTCACCGGGGAGCTGTTTTTT. This sequence encodes CASSNPGRVTGELFF. The V and J genes are TRBV5-5 and TRBJ2-2, with D perhaps given as TRBD1 or TRBD2 (5 bases each). Germline V gene data show CDR1 as SGHKS and CDR2 as YYEKEE (reference sequence). This CDR3 contains 15 residues. Trimming stripped 4 bases from V and 4 bases from J, with 14 bases between.

The rearrangement joins TRBV6-1 to TRBJ1-2; D is ambiguous. CDR1 and CDR2 (germline): MNHNS, SASEGT. This CDR3 contains 14 residues. The V end was cut by 3 bases, the J end by 4 bases, with 12 bases between. The CDR3 spells CASSEGRRIYGYTF. The CDR3 DNA is TGTGCCAGCAGTGAGGGGAGACGGATCTATGGCTACACCTTC.

This chain uses TRBV11-2 with TRBJ2-7; D not resolved. The CDR3 sequence is 14 residues long. Germline V CDR1 and CDR2: SGHAT, FQNNGV. V lost 1 base and J lost 3, with 10 bases in between. CDR3 residues: CASSLGLELYEQYF. Here the CDR3 DNA reads TGTGCCAGCAGCTTAGGACTGGAGCTCTACGAGCAGTACTTC.

This clonotype was observed a handful of times. The chain has TRBV5-6 and TRBJ2-3; D is uncertain. V lost 0 bases to trimming and J lost 5 bases, with 4 bases between them. Germline V gives CDR1 SGHDT, CDR2 YYEEEE. The CDR3 has 12 residues. CDR3 DNA sequence: TGTGCCAGCAGCTTGGATAGAGATACGCAGTATTTT. It codes for CASSLDRDTQYF.

The rearrangement joins TRBV4-2 to TRBJ2-3; perhaps TRBD2 as D (5 bases). V was trimmed by 2 bases and J by 6 bases, leaving 21 bases between them. This CDR3 is 17 amino acids long. Germline CDR1 LGHNA, CDR2 YNFKEQ. This chain's CDR3 is CASSQNALDGERDTQYF. The CDR3 nucleotides are TGTGCCAGCAGCCAAAACGCACTAGACGGGGAAAGGGATACGCAGTATTTT.

The chain uses TRBV6-5 and TRBJ2-7; D not resolved. This CDR3 has 11 residues. The germline CDR1 and CDR2 sequences are MNHEY and SVGAGI. The V end was cut by 0 bases, the J end by 6 bases, with 3 bases between. This CDR3 reads CASSYSSEQYF. The CDR3, as DNA: TGTGCCAGCAGTTACTCTTCCGAGCAGTACTTC.

This clonotype was seen a handful of times. The V gene is TRBV9, the J gene TRBJ2-1; unclear D gene. The CDR3 is made up of 15 amino acids. Trimming cost V 0 bases and J 1 base, with 8 bases left between them. Looked up from germline, CDR1 is SGDLS and CDR2 is YYNGEE. CDR3 amino acids: CASSVEAESYNEQFF. The CDR3 DNA is TGTGCCAGCAGCGTAGAGGCGGAGTCCTACAATGAGCAGTTCTTC.

This sequence joins TRBV5-1 and TRBJ2-5, with TRBD2 as a possible D gene (6 bases). Trimming cost V 4 bases and J 5 bases, with 15 bases left between them. This CDR3 has 14 residues. The V gene's germline CDR1 is SGHRS and CDR2 YFSETQ. The CDR3 is CASSGGTPRETQYF. The CDR3 DNA reads TGCGCCAGCAGCGGAGGGACCCCAAGGGAGACCCAGTACTTC. The whole variable domain, filled in from reference TRBV5-1 and TRBJ2-5, reads KAGVTQTPRYLIKTRGQQVTLSCSPISGHRSVSWYQQTPGQGLQFLFEYFSETQRNKGNFPGRFSGRQFSNSRSEMNVSTLELGDSALYLCASSGGTPRETQYFGPGTRLLVL.

The chain uses TRBV7-3 and TRBJ2-5; maybe TRBD2 (5 bases). CDR3 length: 13 amino acids. The V gene's germline CDR1 is SGHTA and CDR2 FQGTGA. With 3 bases removed from V and 7 bases from J, the gap between germline ends came to 12 bases. The CDR3 loop reads CASSLTHEGTQYF. The CDR3, as DNA: TGTGCCAGCAGCTTGACCCACGAGGGGACCCAGTACTTC.

This clonotype was seen more than once but under ten times. The chain links TRBV30 to TRBJ2-3, with D unclear. This CDR3 contains 15 residues. From germline, CDR1 is GTSNPN and CDR2 SVGIG (reference sequence). V dropped 2 bases and J dropped 2 bases, with 14 bases sitting between them. CDR3 coding DNA: TGTGCCTGGAGTTTGGGATCCTTGGACACAGATACGCAGTATTTT. This gives the protein CAWSLGSLDTDTQYF.

CDR3 in amino acids: CASSSILAGGFNEQFF. The CDR3 DNA is TGTGCCAGCAGCTCGATACTAGCGGGGGGATTCAATGAGCAGTTCTTC. The chain links TRBV7-9 to TRBJ2-1; 12 bases are shared with TRBD2. The germline V gene has CDR1 SEHNR and CDR2 FQNEAQ (reference sequence). CDR3 length: 16 residues. With V trimmed by 4 bases and J by 6 bases, 7 bases remained unmatched.

This clonotype was counted a few times. The J gene is TRBJ2-3, the V gene TRBV4-3; tentatively, D is TRBD2 (6 bases). The CDR3 is 20 amino acids. Between the trimmed V and J ends, which lost 0 bases and 2 bases, there was a span of 24 bases. Germline loops: CDR1 LGHNA, CDR2 YSLEER. Written as DNA, the CDR3 is TGCGCCAGCAGCCAAGACTTCCTACGGGGGTGGGAGGCTATCACAGATACGCAGTATTTT. This sequence encodes CASSQDFLRGWEAITDTQYF.

This clonotype was recorded a few times. The chain has TRBV7-9 and TRBJ2-5; D is undetermined. V dropped 9 bases and J dropped 4 bases, with 15 bases sitting between them. Germline values: CDR1 SEHNR, CDR2 FQNEAQ (reference sequence). There are 13 residues in the CDR3. The CDR3 sequence: CASLPGPRETQYF. Here the CDR3 DNA reads TGTGCCAGTCTCCCCGGGCCCCGAGAGACCCAGTACTTC. Full variable domain (remainder filled in from reference TRBV7-9 and TRBJ2-5): DTGVSQNPRHKITKRGQNVTFRCDPISEHNRLYWYRQTLGQGPEFLTYFQNEAQLEKSRLLSDRFSAERPKGSFSTLEIQRTEQGDSAMYLCASLPGPRETQYFGPGTRLLVL.